This T cell receptor (beta chain) was sequenced in a study of blood T cell repertoires in COVID-19. The CDR3 runs to 12 residues. With 4 bases removed from V and 8 bases from J, the gap between germline ends came to 12 bases. CDR1 and CDR2 from the germline V gene are SGHDT and YYEEEE. The table came from immunoSEQ multiplex PCR; TCRdb's copy has only in-frame clones and leaves some out. Among 350,000 or so clones, over 75% were seen once, and the ten largest hold 8.5% to 12%. Seattle patient enrollment occurred during active infection, with longitudinal follow-up thereafter. Sequenced material: peripheral blood. This receptor was identified in a woman in her 30s with COVID-19, enrolled during active disease. The rearrangement joins TRBV5-6 to TRBJ1-2; D gene ambiguous. CDR3 residues: CASSVDGWGYTF. As DNA, the CDR3 is TGTGCCAGCAGCGTGGACGGGTGGGGCTACACCTTC.